These 9 T cell receptor beta chains came from one sample sequenced in a study of T cells in Graves' hyperthyroidism and ophthalmopathy. Researchers amplified the TCR beta CDR3 regions from RNA transcripts. The HTBI set primed first-round TCR CDR3 RT-PCR. TCRdb ran MiXCR on the multiplex PCR reads and lists one entry per CDR3 protein. The sample lists 300,000 or so distinct CDR3 sequences, approximately 15% seen once, with approximately 35% in the top ten. The material sequenced was blood. Source of these receptors: a young man with Graves' hyperthyroidism.

This clonotype occurred a few times. CDR3: CASSFEGRITEAFF. CDR3 DNA: TGTGCCAGCAGCTTCGAGGGGCGGATTACTGAAGCTTTCTTT. The genes are TRBV13 and TRBJ1-1; maybe TRBD1 (5 bases). The CDR3 runs to 14 residues. Per the germline V gene, CDR1 is PRHDT and CDR2 is FYEKMQ (reference sequence). Trimming took 3 bases from V and 5 from J, leaving 13 bases between them.

The chain combines TRBV6-5 with TRBJ1-1, with D unresolved. Trimming stripped 4 bases from V and 13 bases from J, with 13 bases between. CDR3 length: 11 residues. Germline CDR1 and CDR2: MNHEY and SVGAGI. CDR3 residues: CASSWQMSLFF. CDR3 bases: TGTGCCAGCAGTTGGCAGATGTCGCTTTTCTTT.

This clonotype was seen a few times. V gene TRBV12-3 or TRBV12-4 combines with J gene TRBJ2-7; tentatively, D is TRBD1 (5 bases). The CDR3 totals 14 residues. V gave up 3 bases and J gave up 3 bases, with 12 bases separating them. CDR3 in DNA: TGTGCCAGCAGTTTGGGTCCCACAGGCTACGAGCAGTACTTC. Its translation: CASSLGPTGYEQYF.

Ten or more counts support this clonotype. The chain carries TRBV6-1 and TRBJ2-1; D is perhaps TRBD1 or TRBD2 (5 bases each). Germline V gene sequence: CDR1 MNHNS, CDR2 SASEGT. Trimming took off 7 bases at V and 8 bases at J, with 15 bases between the two ends. The CDR3 extends over 13 amino acids. The CDR3 protein is CASTPSGPHEQFF. The CDR3 nucleotides read TGTGCCAGCACCCCCTCGGGGCCTCATGAGCAGTTCTTC.

This clonotype showed up many times. As DNA, the CDR3 is TGCGCCAGCAGCTTGGTGGGCGGGGACTTCTCCTACAATGAGCAGTTCTTC. Amino acid sequence: CASSLVGGDFSYNEQFF. The rearrangement uses TRBV5-1 and TRBJ2-1, with D possibly matching TRBD2 (6 bases). The CDR3 covers 17 residues. Germline-derived CDR1 and CDR2 are SGHRS and YFSETQ. The V end lost 0 bases, the J end lost 0 bases, and 13 bases lay between the germline ends.

This clonotype was recorded at least ten times. The J gene is TRBJ2-4, the V gene TRBV2; TRBD1 agrees at 9 bases. CDR1 is SNHLY, CDR2 FYNNEI, per germline. V gave up 6 bases and J gave up 8 bases; unmatched junction bases: 11. The length of the CDR3 is 15 residues. The CDR3 bases are TGTGCCAGCAGCGAAACAGGGGGCGCGGCGGACATTCAGTACTTC. This gives the protein CASSETGGAADIQYF. Full variable domain (remainder filled in from reference TRBV2 and TRBJ2-4): EPEVTQTPSHQVTQMGQEVILRCVPISNHLYFYWYRQILGQKVEFLVSFYNNEISEKSEIFDDQFSVERPDGSNFTLKIRSTKLEDSAMYFCASSETGGAADIQYFGAGTRLSVL.

Many counts were recorded for this clonotype. V usage is TRBV11-2 and J usage is TRBJ2-4; D uncertain. CDR1 SGHAT and CDR2 FQNNGV come from the germline V gene. Trimming removed 3 bases from V and 6 bases from J, with 9 bases in between. The CDR3 length is 13 residues. This CDR3 is CASSFSGGNIQYF. The CDR3 nucleotides are TGTGCCAGCAGCTTCTCTGGTGGAAACATTCAGTACTTC.

The gene calls are TRBV20-1 and TRBJ1-5, with D perhaps matching TRBD1 (5 bases). The V gene's germline CDR1 is DFQATT and CDR2 SNEGSKA (reference sequence). Deletions cut 5 bases from V and 3 bases from J, with 11 bases between. CDR3 length equals 13 residues. The DNA of the CDR3 is TGCAGTGCTTACGACAGTCCCAATCAGCCCCAGCATTTT. Protein: CSAYDSPNQPQHF.

The rearrangement links TRBV27 to TRBJ2-7, with D possibly matching TRBD2 (7 bases). This CDR3 comprises 14 residues. Trimming left V 3 bases short and J 3 bases short, with 12 bases between. The V gene's germline CDR1 is MNHEY and CDR2 SMNVEV (reference sequence). CDR3 loop: CASSLSRGRYEQYF. CDR3 nucleotide sequence: TGTGCCAGCAGTTTGTCGCGGGGGCGCTACGAGCAGTACTTC.